The source of this TCR beta chain is a study of blood T cell repertoires in COVID-19. Study context: The United States, Italy and Spain provided the acute and convalescent COVID-19 samples.

In the source study's methods: Reference gene primer amplification in the assay estimated nucleated cell counts. Assay used: immunoSEQ multiplex PCR; TCRdb lists only in-frame clones, some missing. D and trimming come from the DNA, and the V and J calls and clone size come from that table. This sample has over 90,000 clones, with approximately 84% found just once. V was clipped by 2 bases and J by 9 bases; unmatched bases: 10. Germline V gene sequence: CDR1 MDHEN, CDR2 SYDVKM. The CDR3 runs to 15 residues. Sequenced material: peripheral blood. The chain is built from TRBV28 and TRBJ1-3; 7 bases are shared with TRBD1. The sequence derives from a human donor in a cohort sampled during active COVID-19. This CDR3 is CASSLEFGTVGTIYF. The CDR3 DNA reads TGTGCCAGCAGTTTAGAGTTCGGGACAGTTGGCACCATATATTTT. The full variable domain, in which reference TRBV28 and TRBJ1-3 provide the parts outside the CDR3, is DVKVTQSSRYLVKRTGEKVFLECVQDMDHENMFWYRQDPGLGLRLIYFSYDVKMKEKGDIPEGYSVSREKKERFSLILESASTNQTSMYLCASSLEFGTVGTIYFGEGSWLTVV.